This T cell receptor (beta chain) was captured in a study of blood T cell repertoires in COVID-19. Assay used: immunoSEQ multiplex PCR; TCRdb lists only in-frame clones, some missing. This table holds roughly 500,000 clones, 80% to 90% found once. The CDR3 consists of 13 residues. Germline V gene lookup returns CDR1 SGHTA and CDR2 FQGTGA. V was cut by 5 bases and J by 6 bases, with 10 bases left in between. The clonotype comes from a human donor in a cohort sampled during active COVID-19. This chain links TRBV7-3 with TRBJ2-2; D possibly corresponds to TRBD2 (5 bases). The sample was peripheral blood. CDR3 residues: CASSGPGAGELFF. CDR3 DNA: TGTGCCAGCAGCGGGCCCGGGGCCGGGGAGCTGTTTTTT.